This T cell receptor beta chain is drawn from a study of T cell changes during pregnancy in multiple sclerosis. Data came from immunoSEQ multiplex PCR; TCRdb stores just in-frame clones and leaves some out. Of about 99,000 clones listed, about 91% are singletons. Sequenced here: peripheral blood, sampled after pregnancy. This sequence was found in a female donor with multiple sclerosis, enrolled in a pregnancy study.

The CDR3 sequence is CASSPPLRQGNEQFF. For the CDR3, the DNA is TGTGCCAGCAGCCCTCCCCTCCGACAGGGAAATGAGCAGTTCTTC. The rearrangement uses TRBV7-9 and TRBJ2-1, with 7 positions matching TRBD1. Trimming removed 5 bases from V and 7 bases from J; junction bases left unmatched: 11. Germline V gene data show CDR1 as SEHNR and CDR2 as FQNEAQ (reference sequence). This CDR3 contains 15 residues.